This note documents a single T cell receptor (beta chain) sequence. CDR1 is SEHNR, CDR2 FQNEAQ, per germline (reference sequence). The CDR3 extends over 13 amino acids. V lost 5 bases to trimming and J lost 1 base, with 9 bases between them. Generated by immunoSEQ multiplex PCR, the TCRdb table keeps only in-frame clones and is missing some. The table has about 73,000 clones, roughly 84% seen once. The data belong to a study of radiotherapy plus CTLA-4 blockade in lung cancer. The source is a human donor with non-small cell lung cancer that progressed on radiotherapy plus ipilimumab. The rearrangement links TRBV7-9 to TRBJ2-7, with D uncertain. The sample here was peripheral blood, taken from a patient treated with radiotherapy plus ipilimumab. The CDR3 nucleotides are TGTGCCAGCAGCCACCGGGCTTCCTACGAGCAGTACTTC. It is translated as CASSHRASYEQYF.